The 17 T cell receptor beta chains below come from one sample, sequenced in a study of metastatic and nonmetastatic thyroid tumors. Every patient underwent thyroid surgery untreated. Via MiXCR, TCRdb re-called the PCR reads. The sample includes about 41,000 clones, 25% to 30% of them seen just once. Sequences were obtained from blood. The receptors were gathered from a male donor with papillary thyroid cancer or a benign thyroid nodule (not recorded which). Some clones in this sample may be carry-over from other donors' samples.

Many counts were recorded for this clone. The chain links TRBV9 to TRBJ1-6; TRBD1 aligns across 8 bases. Germline CDR1 and CDR2: SGDLS and YYNGEE. The CDR3 runs to 15 residues. Trimming at V came to 4 bases and at J to 6 bases, leaving 6 bases not matched to a gene. CDR3 sequence reads: CASSPQDRANSPLHF. CDR3 sequence (DNA): TGTGCCAGCAGCCCCCAGGACAGGGCTAATTCACCCCTCCACTTT.

This clone has at least ten counts. The chain links TRBV20-1 to TRBJ2-3; D unresolved. Germline lookup yields CDR1 DFQATT and CDR2 SNEGSKA (reference sequence). The CDR3 is made up of 12 amino acids. Trimming removed 3 bases at V and 5 bases at J, with 9 bases between. The CDR3: CSASPPEDTQYF. In nucleotides, the CDR3 is TGCAGTGCTAGTCCTCCGGAAGATACGCAGTATTTT.

The chain has TRBV27 and TRBJ2-7, with D possibly matching TRBD1 (5 bases). The CDR3 contains 14 residues. V lost 3 bases and J 1 base, leaving 10 bases between the germline ends. Germline V lookup: CDR1 MNHEY, CDR2 SMNVEV (reference sequence). CDR3 sequence: CASSLSRGSYEQYF. For the CDR3, the DNA is TGTGCCAGCAGTTTGAGTAGGGGTTCCTACGAGCAGTACTTC.

This clone was recorded once. The V and J genes are TRBV20-1 and TRBJ1-5; 7 bases map to TRBD1. Germline CDR1 reads DFQATT; CDR2 reads SNEGSKA (reference sequence). The ends lost 5 bases at V and 0 bases at J; junction bases unmatched: 7. There are 15 residues in the CDR3. This CDR3 is CSALDRLDSNQPQHF. The CDR3 DNA is TGCAGTGCTTTGGACAGGTTGGATAGCAATCAGCCCCAGCATTTT.

In its sample, this clone was seen many times. The chain links TRBV16 to TRBJ2-5; D is uncertain. V dropped 0 bases and J dropped 5 bases, with 4 bases sitting between them. Germline V gene sequence: CDR1 KGHSY, CDR2 FQNENV. CDR3 length: 12 amino acids. CDR3 residues: CASSQSLETQYF. CDR3 coding DNA: TGTGCCAGCAGCCAATCGTTGGAGACCCAGTACTTC.

This clone was observed a handful of times. The rearrangement joins TRBV6-1 to TRBJ1-2; TRBD1 is a possible D gene (5 bases). The CDR3 loop spans 13 amino acids. The V gene's germline CDR1 is MNHNS and CDR2 SASEGT. Between the trimmed V and J ends, which lost 7 bases and 5 bases, there was a span of 14 bases. DNA for the CDR3: TGTGCCAGCACCCACAGGACGGCATATGGCTACACCTTC. It encodes CASTHRTAYGYTF.

This chain joins TRBV13 and TRBJ1-2; possibly TRBD1 for D (5 bases). CDR1 PRHDT and CDR2 FYEKMQ come from the germline V gene (reference sequence). The CDR3 runs 14 residues. V was clipped by 0 bases and J by 4 bases, with 9 bases between them. The CDR3 nucleotides are TGTGCCAGCAGCTTAGGTAGCGGGGGCTATGGCTACACCTTC. Residues: CASSLGSGGYGYTF.

This clone was recorded at least ten times. The chain joins TRBV10-3 to TRBJ2-7; 12 nucleotides line up with TRBD1. Looked up from germline, CDR1 is ENHRY and CDR2 is SYGVKD. The CDR3 covers 17 residues. J was trimmed by 2 bases and V by 4 bases; bases with no gene match: 9. The CDR3 region has the DNA TGTGCCATCAGTGCCGGGACAGGGGGCCACCCCCCCTACGAGCAGTACTTC. This codes for CAISAGTGGHPPYEQYF.

In its sample, this clone was seen many times. The genes are TRBV24-1 and TRBJ2-1; D unresolved. Germline V gene data show CDR1 as KGHDR and CDR2 as SFDVKD. This CDR3 is built from 13 residues. V was cut by 0 bases and J by 6 bases, with 5 bases left in between. The CDR3, as DNA: TGTGCCACCAGTGATTTGGGAAGCAATGAGCAGTTCTTC. Amino acid sequence: CATSDLGSNEQFF.

This clone was counted at least ten times. The chain combines TRBV20-1 with TRBJ2-3; the match to TRBD2 covers 8 bases. The CDR3 loop spans 14 amino acids. CDR1 and CDR2 from the germline V gene are DFQATT and SNEGSKA (reference sequence). V dropped 1 base and J dropped 4; count of bases not matched to a gene: 4. CDR3 protein: CSARGRGGADTQYF. CDR3 in DNA: TGCAGTGCTAGAGGTCGGGGGGGCGCAGATACGCAGTATTTT.

This clone turned up a few times. This chain connects TRBV13 to TRBJ2-3; the D is unclear. This CDR3 has 14 residues. Germline V gene data show CDR1 as PRHDT and CDR2 as FYEKMQ (reference sequence). V was pared by 10 bases and J by 0 bases, with 14 bases between. For the CDR3, the DNA is TGTGCCATCTCCCCCTGGCTTAGCACAGATACGCAGTATTTT. Translated, it gives CAISPWLSTDTQYF.

V usage is TRBV7-2 and J usage is TRBJ1-1; D not certain. Germline V lookup: CDR1 SGHTA, CDR2 FQGNSA. V lost 3 bases and J 0 bases, leaving 5 bases between the germline ends. The CDR3 sequence is 13 residues long. The CDR3, as DNA: TGTGCCAGCAGCTTTTATCTGAACACTGAAGCTTTCTTT. The encoded protein is CASSFYLNTEAFF.

This clone was seen many times. This chain joins TRBV12-3 or TRBV12-4 and TRBJ2-1; perhaps TRBD1 as D (6 bases). The CDR3 totals 13 residues. V lost 1 base, J lost 5 bases, and 6 bases lay in between. CDR3 sequence reads: CASSLGQDNEQFF. DNA for the CDR3: TGTGCCAGCAGTTTAGGACAGGACAATGAGCAGTTCTTC.

This clone has more than one count but fewer than ten. The J gene is TRBJ2-3, the V gene TRBV10-3, with a possible D match to TRBD1 (5 bases). The germline gives CDR1 ENHRY, CDR2 SYGVKD. CDR3 length equals 13 residues. V was shortened by 4 bases and J by 7 bases, with 12 bases between the two germline ends. CDR3 coding DNA: TGTGCCATCAGTGGGGCCTCAGGGAATACGCAGTATTTT. Encoded protein: CAISGASGNTQYF.

The V call is TRBV11-1, the J call TRBJ2-2, with D possibly matching TRBD2 (6 bases). The CDR3 length is 15 residues. V dropped 1 base and J dropped 7 bases, with 13 bases sitting between them. From germline, CDR1 is SGHAT and CDR2 FQDESV (reference sequence). The CDR3 reads CASSLVPGGIGELFF. DNA of the CDR3: TGTGCCAGCAGCTTAGTACCGGGCGGGATCGGGGAGCTGTTTTTT.

The chain uses TRBV27 and TRBJ2-7, with 12 positions matching TRBD1. Germline V gene sequence: CDR1 MNHEY, CDR2 SMNVEV (reference sequence). CDR3 length: 14 amino acids. With 6 bases clipped from V and 2 bases from J, the junction kept 2 bases outside the gene matches. CDR3 sequence: CASRGTGGPYEQYF. Written as DNA, the CDR3 is TGTGCCAGCAGGGGGACAGGGGGCCCCTACGAGCAGTACTTC.

The chain uses TRBV30 and TRBJ1-5; D possibly corresponds to TRBD1 (6 bases). This CDR3 comprises 12 residues. Germline V gives CDR1 GTSNPN, CDR2 SVGIG (reference sequence). Deletions cut 0 bases from V and 11 bases from J, with 11 bases between. CDR3 region: CAWSVLGATQHF. CDR3 coding DNA: TGTGCCTGGAGTGTACTGGGGGCAACCCAGCATTTT.